Included here is one T cell receptor (beta chain) sequence, with context. As yet, its antigen is unknown. The germline V gene has CDR1 DFQATT and CDR2 SNEGSKA (reference sequence). The V end was cut by 2 bases, the J end by 4 bases, with 6 bases between. The CDR3 covers 11 residues. These data come from a study of somatic mutations in cytotoxic T cells in rheumatoid arthritis. Study-wide background: Certain V beta antibody-stained T-cell populations, V beta1+ cells sequenced for TCRB among them, were flow-sorted to nearly 100% purity. Overall study findings and caveats: Within 8 of 65 patients, the single biggest CD8+ clone made up more than 20% of CD8+ cells. Levels of CD8+ T-cell clonality in rheumatoid arthritis patients were statistically indistinguishable from those seen in age-matched healthy controls, with no significant difference.

Measured with immunoSEQ multiplex PCR; TCRdb has only the in-frame clones, and not every one. The table shows approximately 19,000 clones, with around four fifths occurring only once. Positively selected by magnetic beads, CD4+ and CD8+ cells were purity-checked by flow cytometry. The receptor was isolated from an adult with rheumatoid arthritis. Material: CD8+ T cells sorted from blood. V gene TRBV20-1 combines with J gene TRBJ2-7, with D unclear. The DNA of the CDR3 is TGCAGTGCTAGATTGGGGTACGAGCAGTACTTC. As protein: CSARLGYEQYF.